This entry lists 24 T cell receptor beta chains sequenced from one sample in a study of TET2 disruption in CD19-targeted CAR T cells. Some clones are missing from TCRdb's copy, which holds only in-frame ones; the method was immunoSEQ multiplex PCR. This sample's table has 1,500 to 2,500 clones. Antigens of these TCRs are unknown. As to treatment: autologous CTL019 cells: CD19 CAR with 4-1BB and CD3 zeta domains. The sequenced sample was CD8+ T cells sorted from cultured blood T cells, obtained for CD19 CAR T cell therapy. The origin of the receptors is a man in his 70s with chronic lymphocytic leukemia.

This clone shows up as medium-sized by frequency. The CDR3 end is not reached by the read, which stops 3 residues before it; the germline J gene fills it in. The chain has TRBV20-1 and TRBJ2-3; D gene ambiguous. V lost 3 bases and J lost 2, with 9 bases in between. This CDR3 spans 13 amino acids. Germline V gene lookup returns CDR1 DFQATT and CDR2 SNEGSKA (reference sequence). CDR3 DNA (partial): TGCAGTGCTAGGCACCAGTCCACAGATACG. Translating gives CSARHQSTDT. The CDR3 in its entirety is CSARHQSTDTQYF.

This clone is medium-sized by frequency. The sequenced CDR3 bases are TGTGCCAGCAGCCCCCCCGACAGGGCGGGCGAG. This translates into CASSPPDRAGE. From start to end, the CDR3 is CASSPPDRAGEQYF. The chain employs TRBV7-6 and TRBJ2-7, with 7 positions matching TRBD1. Coverage ceases 3 residues before the CDR3 finishes, and the germline J gene fills in the end. Germline V CDR1 and CDR2: SGHVS, FNYEAQ. This CDR3 spans 14 amino acids. J gave up 6 bases and V 5 bases, and 10 bases lay outside the gene matches.

This clone is deemed medium-sized by its frequency. Read coverage stops 3 residues before the CDR3 terminus; the germline J gene supplies the remainder. The chain carries TRBV19 and TRBJ2-7; possible D gene TRBD2, 5 bases. This CDR3 contains 13 residues. V was pared by 10 bases and J by 0 bases, with 13 bases between. Germline CDR1 is LNHDA and CDR2 is SQIVND (reference sequence). This chain's CDR3 is CATTPGDSYEQYF. The CDR3 DNA, read in part, is TGTGCCACCACCCCCGGGGACTCCTACGAG.

This clone registers medium-sized by frequency. The sequence runs out 3 residues before the end of the CDR3; the remainder is reconstructed from the germline J gene. The chain uses TRBV18 and TRBJ2-2; TRBD1 matches at 9 bases. The CDR3 sequence is 15 residues long. Trimming at V came to 4 bases and at J to 5 bases, leaving 5 bases not matched to a gene. Per germline, CDR1 KGHSH and CDR2 LQKENI. The chain's CDR3 is CASSQAGTGTGELFF. Partial CDR3 DNA: TGTGCCAGCTCACAGGCCGGGACAGGGACCGGGGAG. The full variable domain, completed using reference TRBV18 and TRBJ2-2, is NAGVMQNPRHLVRRRGQEARLRCSPMKGHSHVYWYRQLPEEGLKFMVYLQKENIIDESGMPKERFSAEFPKEGPSILRIQQVVRGDSAAYFCASSQAGTGTGELFFGEGSRLTVL.

This clone is deemed large by its frequency. The CDR3 sequence: CASSLTGGSTDTQYF. CDR3 bases read: TGTGCCAGCAGCTTAACGGGGGGTAGCACAGATACG. The chain is built from TRBV7-2 and TRBJ2-3; 7 bases agree with TRBD2. The read comes to an end 3 residues before the CDR3 does, leaving the germline J gene to fill in the end. The CDR3 totals 15 residues. The ends lost 2 bases at V and 0 bases at J; junction bases unmatched: 2. Looked up from germline, CDR1 is SGHTA and CDR2 is FQGNSA.

According to its frequency, this clone is medium-sized (0.01 to 0.1%). The read terminates 3 residues before the CDR3 end, so the remaining end is supplied by the germline J gene. This rearrangement joins TRBV2 to TRBJ2-2; D might be TRBD2 (5 bases). The CDR3 consists of 15 residues. Trimming took off 6 bases at V and 0 bases at J, with 11 bases between the two ends. In germline, CDR1 is SNHLY, CDR2 FYNNEI. The sequenced part of the CDR3 DNA is TGTGCCAGCAGCGGGGTAGCTCCGAACACCGGGGAG. Protein: CASSGVAPNTGE. The whole CDR3 protein is CASSGVAPNTGELFF. Full variable domain (missing parts from reference TRBV2 and TRBJ2-2): EPEVTQTPSHQVTQMGQEVILRCVPISNHLYFYWYRQILGQKVEFLVSFYNNEISEKSEIFDDQFSVERPDGSNFTLKIRSTKLEDSAMYFCASSGVAPNTGELFFGEGSRLTVL.

In regard to this clone: One end of the junction fails to match germline, which may point to a read error. The read ends 3 residues shy of where the CDR3 ends; the end is completed using the germline J gene. V is TRBV7-9 and J is TRBJ1-3; no definite D call. Germline V gene data show CDR1 as SEHNR and CDR2 as FQNEAQ (reference sequence). This CDR3 region has 15 residues. This CDR3 reads CAGSLVGYAGNTIYF. CDR3 bases read: TGTGCCGGCAGCTTAGTCGGGTACGCTGGAAACACC.

On this clone itself: The read comes to an end 3 residues before the CDR3 does, leaving the germline J gene to fill in the end. The chain uses TRBV6-2 or TRBV6-3 and TRBJ1-1, with 9 bases that match TRBD1. The length of the CDR3 is 13 residues. Germline V lookup: CDR1 MNHEY, CDR2 SVGEGT. The CDR3 loop is CASSSGTGNGAFF. Partial CDR3 DNA: TGTGCCAGCAGTTCCGGGACAGGGAATGGC.

Judged by frequency, this clone is medium-sized. The observed sequence ends 3 residues before the CDR3 terminus, with the missing tail filled in from the germline J gene. The chain couples TRBV6-1 to TRBJ1-1; 11 bases align to TRBD1. The CDR3 runs 15 residues. The junction had 0 bases not matched to a gene; V was cut back by 0 bases and J by 3 bases. Per germline, CDR1 MNHNS and CDR2 SASEGT. CDR3 protein: CASSEAGQGDTEAFF. The DNA read from the CDR3 is TGTGCCAGCAGTGAAGCGGGACAGGGGGACACTGAA.

For this clone: The CDR3 end falls 3 residues outside the read, so it is completed with the germline J gene. The rearrangement uses TRBV27 and TRBJ2-5, with TRBD1 identical over 8 bases. The trim removed 6 bases at V and 2 bases at J, leaving 5 bases unmatched. This CDR3 spans 14 amino acids. The germline V gene encodes CDR1 MNHEY and CDR2 SMNVEV (reference sequence). The part of the CDR3 DNA that was read is TGTGCCAGCAGGCGGACAGGGAGGCAAGAGACC. Translation gives CASRRTGRQET. The entire CDR3 is CASRRTGRQETQYF.

This clone is labeled medium-sized based on frequency. The DNA ends 3 residues before the CDR3 does, and the rest of the CDR3 is filled in from the germline J gene. This chain joins TRBV14 and TRBJ2-7, with TRBD1 matching 12 bases. This CDR3 has 16 residues. Germline CDR1 SGHDN, CDR2 FVKESK. J lost 3 bases, V lost 3 bases, and 6 bases had no gene match. The part of the CDR3 DNA that was read is TGTGCCAGCAGCCAGAGGGGGACAGGGGGCTTCTACGAG. Translation gives CASSQRGTGGFYE. The whole CDR3 protein reads CASSQRGTGGFYEQYF. The full variable domain, rest sourced from reference TRBV14 and TRBJ2-7, is EAGVTQFPSHSVIEKGQTVTLRCDPISGHDNLYWYRRVMGKEIKFLLHFVKESKQDESGMPNNRFLAERTGGTYSTLKVQPAELEDSGVYFCASSQRGTGGFYEQYFGPGTRLTVT.

About this clone itself: The read ends 3 residues shy of where the CDR3 ends; the end is completed using the germline J gene. This chain links TRBV6-1 with TRBJ1-2; 7 positions agree with TRBD1. The CDR3 covers 14 residues. In germline, CDR1 is MNHNS, CDR2 SASEGT. The sequenced part of the CDR3 DNA is TGTGCCAGCAGTGAAGGACAGGGTTCCTACGAC. Translated, it gives CASSEGQGSYD. The full CDR3 protein is CASSEGQGSYDYTF.

This clone is deemed medium-sized by its frequency. The read stops 3 residues short of the end of the CDR3; the missing end is completed from the germline J gene. The chain combines TRBV9 with TRBJ1-1; D is perhaps TRBD1 (5 bases). The V gene's germline CDR1 is SGDLS and CDR2 YYNGEE. V lost 0 bases and J 7 bases, leaving 7 bases between the germline ends. The CDR3 length is 12 residues. The CDR3 here is CASSVGGSEAFF. The sequenced CDR3 bases are TGTGCCAGCAGCGTAGGGGGCAGTGAA.

Worth noting for this clone: Coverage ceases 3 residues before the CDR3 finishes, and the germline J gene fills in the end. V is TRBV19 and J is TRBJ2-1; TRBD2 matches at 15 bases. J gave up 7 bases and V 6 bases, and 10 bases lay outside the gene matches. The CDR3 has 17 residues. Germline V lookup: CDR1 LNHDA, CDR2 SQIVND (reference sequence). The CDR3 loop reads CASRVWGGLAGGNEQFF. CDR3 bases read: TGTGCCAGTAGGGTGTGGGGGGGACTAGCGGGGGGTAATGAG.

On this clone itself: The read ends 3 residues shy of where the CDR3 ends; the end is completed using the germline J gene. The chain carries TRBV20-1 and TRBJ2-7; the match to TRBD1 covers 9 bases. V lost 3 bases and J lost 4; bases outside the gene matches: 16. CDR1 is DFQATT and CDR2 is SNEGSKA in the germline V gene (reference sequence). This CDR3 is built from 17 residues. CDR3 amino acids: CSARVLGQGSLGYEQYF. CDR3 bases read: TGCAGTGCTAGGGTGTTGGGACAGGGCAGTTTGGGGTACGAG.

Points on this clone: Sequencing ends 3 residues short of the CDR3 end; the germline J gene provides the rest. J is TRBJ1-2 and V is TRBV7-3, with a weak D call TRBD1 (5 bases). The CDR3 sequence is 15 residues long. Per the germline V gene, CDR1 is SGHTA and CDR2 is FQGTGA. CDR3 residues: CASSQRDYLTDTYTF. CDR3 DNA, as far as it was read: TGTGCCAGCAGCCAGCGGGACTACCTCACAGATACC.

This clone registers medium-sized (0.01 to 0.1%) by frequency. Read coverage stops 3 residues before the CDR3 terminus; the germline J gene supplies the remainder. The chain is built from TRBV2 and TRBJ1-6, with TRBD1 identical over 8 bases. From germline, CDR1 is SNHLY and CDR2 FYNNEI. The CDR3 spans 14 residues. Trimming removed 7 bases from V and 9 bases from J; junction bases left unmatched: 8. The CDR3 bases that were read are TGTGCCAGCACTCAGGACAGGGAGATTTCACCC. This translates into CASTQDREISP. The entire CDR3 protein reads CASTQDREISPLHF. The variable domain in full, completed from reference TRBV2 and TRBJ1-6, reads EPEVTQTPSHQVTQMGQEVILRCVPISNHLYFYWYRQILGQKVEFLVSFYNNEISEKSEIFDDQFSVERPDGSNFTLKIRSTKLEDSAMYFCASTQDREISPLHFGNGTRLTVT.

By frequency, this clone is medium-sized (0.01 to 0.1%). The read terminates 3 residues before the CDR3 end, so the remaining end is supplied by the germline J gene. The V gene is TRBV12-5, the J gene TRBJ2-3, with 7 bases lining up with TRBD2. Germline CDR1 and CDR2: LGHNT and FRNRAP. This CDR3 spans 13 amino acids. The J segment lost 3 bases and the V segment lost 3 bases, leaving 0 bases of the junction unmatched. The CDR3 bases that were read are TGTGCTAGTGGTTTCGGGGGGACAGATACG. Protein product: CASGFGGTDT. The CDR3 reads in full as CASGFGGTDTQYF.

Considering frequency, this clone is medium-sized. The CDR3 end is not reached by the read, which stops 3 residues before it; the germline J gene fills it in. The rearrangement joins TRBV5-6 to TRBJ1-2; D gene ambiguous. The CDR3 loop spans 11 amino acids. Germline assignment: CDR1 SGHDT and CDR2 YYEEEE. CDR3 amino acids: CASSLGVGYTF. The covered CDR3 bases are TGTGCCAGCAGCTTGGGGGTCGGG.

Regarding this clone: From the germline J gene comes the end of the CDR3, since the read stops 3 residues before it. The chain uses TRBV20-1 and TRBJ2-7, with 9 nucleotides matching TRBD2. The CDR3 runs 14 residues. V lost 4 bases, J lost 3 bases, and 7 bases stayed unmatched. The germline gives CDR1 DFQATT, CDR2 SNEGSKA (reference sequence). CDR3 amino acids: CSATPAGGLYEQYF. The CDR3 DNA, read in part, is TGCAGTGCTACCCCAGCGGGGGGTCTCTACGAG.

Concerning this clone itself: The CDR3 end falls 3 residues outside the read, so it is completed with the germline J gene. The rearrangement uses TRBV20-1 and TRBJ2-1; unclear D gene. This CDR3 has 16 residues. Trimming took off 2 bases at V and 4 bases at J, with 18 bases between the two ends. The V gene's germline CDR1 is DFQATT and CDR2 SNEGSKA (reference sequence). CDR3 residues: CSARPDTTKNYNEQFF. The covered CDR3 bases are TGCAGTGCTAGACCCGATACAACAAAGAATTACAATGAG.

Concerning this clone itself: The read finishes 3 residues shy of the CDR3 end, and the germline J gene is used to complete it. The chain is built from TRBV12-3 or TRBV12-4 and TRBJ1-5; D uncertain. Trimming removed 5 bases from V and 3 bases from J, with 8 bases in between. This CDR3 comprises 13 residues. The CDR3 sequence: CASSADINQPQHF. The sequenced CDR3 bases are TGTGCCAGCAGTGCCGACATCAATCAGCCC.

This clone is identified as medium-sized from frequency. The read ends 3 residues before the CDR3 terminus; that terminus is restored from the germline J gene. V is TRBV7-9 and J is TRBJ1-6; possibly TRBD1 for D (5 bases). V shed 7 bases and J shed 7 bases, with 8 bases lying between them. The germline CDR1 and CDR2 sequences are SEHNR and FQNEAQ (reference sequence). The length of the CDR3 is 12 residues. The CDR3 loop reads CASNRQNSPLHF. Partial CDR3 DNA: TGTGCCAGCAACCGACAGAATTCACCC.

According to its frequency, this clone is medium-sized. The read finishes 3 residues shy of the CDR3 end, and the germline J gene is used to complete it. The chain links TRBV9 to TRBJ2-2, with D unclear. The V gene lost 0 bases and the J gene lost 6 bases, with 6 bases spanning the gap. CDR3 length: 13 residues. Germline CDR1 reads SGDLS; CDR2 reads YYNGEE. The sequenced CDR3 bases are TGTGCCAGCAGCGTAGATGTCGCCGGGGAG. It specifies CASSVDVAGE. The CDR3 in its entirety is CASSVDVAGELFF.